Below are 19 T cell receptor beta chains sequenced from a single sample in a study of shared clonotypes between healthy human individuals (dated by TCRdb to the early 2020s). The library was produced with the immunoSEQ multiplex PCR assay. The table was pulled from immuneACCESS by TCRdb, which kept in-frame rearrangements only. Such tables lose some clones; where checked, under half of the loss comes from unresolved V genes, and the rest has no known cause. The sample table records some 1,100,000 clones; 75% to 85% of these occur just once. The top ten clonotypes cover 0.52% of the sample. The sample was memory CD4+ T cells from PBMCs. The label giving this sample's cell subset or site can be read as: CD45RA-negative fraction. These TCRs come from a man aged 18 to 30 in good health. Some clones in this sample may be carry-over from other donors' samples.

As regards this clone: The sample has other DNA sequences that encode this CDR3 too. The V gene is TRBV5-1, the J gene TRBJ1-1, with 7 bases lining up with TRBD1. J lost 5 bases, V lost 7 bases, and 11 bases had no gene match. The V gene's germline CDR1 is SGHRS and CDR2 YFSETQ. This CDR3 is built from 14 residues. As DNA, the CDR3 is TGCGCCAGCTCCTCTACACAGGGGAGGACTGAAGCTTTCTTT. It yields the protein CASSSTQGRTEAFF. The full variable domain, rest sourced from reference TRBV5-1 and TRBJ1-1, is KAGVTQTPRYLIKTRGQQVTLSCSPISGHRSVSWYQQTPGQGLQFLFEYFSETQRNKGNFPGRFSGRQFSNSRSEMNVSTLELGDSALYLCASSSTQGRTEAFFGQGTRLTVV.

The gene calls are TRBV28 and TRBJ2-3; 7 bases map to TRBD1. Per the germline V gene, CDR1 is MDHEN and CDR2 is SYDVKM. The CDR3 spans 12 residues. Unmatched junction bases numbered 2, after V lost 6 bases and J lost 5 bases. The CDR3 bases are TGTGCCAGCAGGTCAGGGGGAGATACGCAGTATTTT. It is translated as CASRSGGDTQYF.

V is TRBV6-1 and J is TRBJ2-7; possibly TRBD1 for D (5 bases). Germline assignment: CDR1 MNHNS and CDR2 SASEGT. The V gene lost 2 bases and the J gene lost 4 bases, with 15 bases spanning the gap. The length of the CDR3 is 15 residues. Here the CDR3 reads CASSERRQLVYEQYF. In DNA form, the CDR3 reads TGTGCCAGCAGTGAAAGGAGACAGCTCGTTTACGAGCAGTACTTC.

The chain has TRBV5-4 and TRBJ2-3, with a weak D call TRBD2 (6 bases). The CDR3 sequence is 16 residues long. The V end lost 1 base, the J end lost 3 bases, and 15 bases lay between the germline ends. Germline V CDR1 and CDR2: SGHNT, YYREEE (reference sequence). The CDR3 is CASSLRRGGGTDTQYF. CDR3 DNA: TGTGCCAGCAGCTTGAGGCGGGGTGGGGGGACAGATACGCAGTATTTT.

The chain has TRBV9 and TRBJ2-3; 8 bases map to TRBD2. The germline gives CDR1 SGDLS, CDR2 YYNGEE. The ends lost 3 bases at V and 1 base at J; junction bases unmatched: 4. The CDR3 length is 15 residues. The CDR3 DNA sequence: TGTGCCAGCAGCGACCCAGCGGGAGGCACAGATACGCAGTATTTT. It translates to CASSDPAGGTDTQYF.

This chain uses TRBV28 with TRBJ2-7; possible D gene TRBD1, 6 bases. This CDR3 region has 15 residues. The germline V and J ends were trimmed by 5 bases and 7 bases, with 21 bases remaining between them. Looked up from germline, CDR1 is MDHEN and CDR2 is SYDVKM. CDR3 DNA sequence: TGTGCCAGCAGTCGCCCCTCGATGGGGGCAGGGGAGCAGTACTTC. As protein: CASSRPSMGAGEQYF. Combining the CDR3 with reference TRBV28 and TRBJ2-7 gives the whole variable domain DVKVTQSSRYLVKRTGEKVFLECVQDMDHENMFWYRQDPGLGLRLIYFSYDVKMKEKGDIPEGYSVSREKKERFSLILESASTNQTSMYLCASSRPSMGAGEQYFGPGTRLTVT.

The gene calls are TRBV7-8 and TRBJ2-3; maybe TRBD1 (5 bases). The CDR3 spans 15 residues. Germline V gene sequence: CDR1 SGHVS, CDR2 FQNEAQ. V dropped 3 bases and J dropped 3 bases, with 13 bases sitting between them. This CDR3 reads CASSLGPVWTDTQYF. Written as DNA, the CDR3 is TGTGCCAGCAGCTTGGGGCCGGTTTGGACAGATACGCAGTATTTT.

This clone was observed a few times. The chain links TRBV11-2 to TRBJ2-5; maybe TRBD2 (6 bases). CDR1 and CDR2 from the germline V gene are SGHAT and FQNNGV. The CDR3 has 15 amino acids. V was clipped by 1 base and J by 4 bases, with 13 bases between them. The CDR3 nucleotides are TGTGCCAGCAGCTTAGTTGGAGGGCAGTTAGAGACCCAGTACTTC. Residues: CASSLVGGQLETQYF.

The chain recombines TRBV6-5 with TRBJ2-7; D not resolved. CDR3 length: 15 residues. Trimming cost V 0 bases and J 2 bases, with 11 bases left between them. CDR1 is MNHEY and CDR2 is SVGAGI in the germline V gene. The CDR3 sequence: CASSYSMPDPYEQYF. The DNA of the CDR3 is TGTGCCAGCAGTTACTCGATGCCGGACCCCTACGAGCAGTACTTC.

The chain uses TRBV27 and TRBJ2-7; TRBD2 agrees at 12 bases. The ends lost 5 bases at V and 6 bases at J; junction bases unmatched: 8. Germline V gene sequence: CDR1 MNHEY, CDR2 SMNVEV (reference sequence). This CDR3 has 15 residues. The CDR3 DNA sequence: TGTGCCAGCAGTAGCGGACTAGCGGGAACGGGCGAGCAGTACTTC. Translating gives CASSSGLAGTGEQYF.

The chain is built from TRBV4-2 and TRBJ1-1; D gene unclear. The V gene lost 6 bases and the J gene lost 5 bases, with 13 bases spanning the gap. Germline V CDR1 and CDR2: LGHNA, YNFKEQ. The CDR3 covers 13 residues. CDR3 residues: CASRGPMGTEAFF. The CDR3 DNA is TGTGCCAGCAGGGGTCCCATGGGGACTGAAGCTTTCTTT.

This chain connects TRBV2 to TRBJ2-1, with 9 bases that match TRBD2. CDR1 and CDR2 (germline): SNHLY, FYNNEI. With V trimmed by 2 bases and J by 1 base, 6 bases remained unmatched. The CDR3 runs 17 residues. The CDR3 sequence: CASSELGLAISYNEQFF. The CDR3, as DNA: TGTGCCAGCAGTGAACTGGGACTAGCAATTTCCTACAATGAGCAGTTCTTC.

The genes are TRBV27 and TRBJ2-5, with D maybe TRBD1 (6 bases). The CDR3 consists of 15 residues. V was pared by 5 bases and J by 5 bases, with 18 bases between. Germline CDR1 is MNHEY and CDR2 is SMNVEV (reference sequence). CDR3 DNA: TGTGCCAGCAGTCTCACCAGGGAGAGGGGGGAGACCCAGTACTTC. Translated, it gives CASSLTRERGETQYF.

The chain combines TRBV11-1 with TRBJ2-1, with TRBD2 matching over 9 bases. Losses at the gene ends were 6 bases for V and 7 bases for J; bases not matched to a gene: 19. The V gene's germline CDR1 is SGHAT and CDR2 FQDESV (reference sequence). The CDR3 loop spans 18 amino acids. The chain's CDR3 is CASRNPAGGRASINEQFF. The CDR3 DNA reads TGTGCCAGCAGGAATCCAGCGGGAGGCCGGGCCAGCATAAATGAGCAGTTCTTC.

The J gene is TRBJ1-5, the V gene TRBV28; D unresolved. Germline CDR1 is MDHEN and CDR2 is SYDVKM. The CDR3 has 14 amino acids. Trimming stripped 4 bases from V and 6 bases from J, with 13 bases between. The CDR3 DNA reads as TGTGCCAGCAGTTGGACGGAAGCGGGTCAGCCCCAGCATTTT. Amino acids: CASSWTEAGQPQHF.

Concerning this clone: In the same sample, other DNA sequences code for this CDR3. V and J are TRBV7-3 and TRBJ2-1; TRBD2 matches at 11 bases. The CDR3 covers 15 residues. V shed 5 bases and J 4 bases; nucleotides not matched to a gene: 4. Germline V gene sequence: CDR1 SGHTA, CDR2 FQGTGA. The CDR3 is CASSPGLADYNEQFF. As DNA, the CDR3 is TGTGCCAGCAGCCCGGGACTAGCGGATTACAATGAGCAGTTCTTC. The full variable domain, with the rest looked up from reference TRBV7-3 and TRBJ2-1, is GAGVSQTPSNKVTEKGKYVELRCDPISGHTALYWYRQSLGQGPEFLIYFQGTGAADDSGLPNDRFFAVRPEGSVSTLKIQRTERGDSAVYLCASSPGLADYNEQFFGPGTRLTVL.

This chain uses TRBV7-3 with TRBJ2-3; TRBD2 might be the D (6 bases). Trimming stripped 1 base from V and 5 bases from J, with 13 bases between. Germline V gene sequence: CDR1 SGHTA, CDR2 FQGTGA. CDR3 length: 15 residues. CDR3 residues: CASSLIAGLIDTQYF. The CDR3 DNA sequence: TGTGCCAGCAGCTTAATTGCGGGGTTGATAGATACGCAGTATTTT.

The chain links TRBV28 to TRBJ2-2; 9 bases agree with TRBD1. The V gene's germline CDR1 is MDHEN and CDR2 SYDVKM. V gave up 6 bases and J gave up 2 bases; unmatched junction bases: 10. The CDR3 spans 17 residues. The CDR3, as DNA: TGTGCCAGCAGGCGCGGTGGACAGGGGAGTAACACCGGGGAGCTGTTTTTT. This translates into CASRRGGQGSNTGELFF.

The chain couples TRBV5-5 to TRBJ1-2, with unresolved D. The V end was cut by 0 bases, the J end by 5 bases, with 11 bases between. In germline, CDR1 is SGHKS, CDR2 YYEKEE (reference sequence). The CDR3 sequence is 14 residues long. The CDR3 region is CASSLGRARYGYTF. The CDR3 DNA reads as TGTGCCAGCAGCTTGGGACGGGCTAGGTATGGCTACACCTTC.